This T cell receptor beta chain was sequenced in a study of blood T cell repertoires in COVID-19. Looking at the study overall: PBMCs, B-cell-depleted T cells, or T cells were the source of the cDNA or gDNA that made up the material.

Unmatched junction bases numbered 16, after V lost 2 bases and J lost 6 bases. The CDR3 extends over 19 amino acids. Germline assignment: CDR1 SGHRS and CDR2 YFSETQ. In the original workflow: By means of reference gene primer amplification, nucleated cell counts were estimated. TCRdb's copy holds only in-frame clones and misses some; the assay was immunoSEQ multiplex PCR. V and J calls and clone size are given by that table; D and trimming were obtained from the DNA. The repertoire includes around 110,000 clones, around 80% of them detected once, and 5% to 7.5% sits in the top ten. Patients at the Seattle site were enrolled during active infection and followed longitudinally.

The sequence was obtained from an older man with COVID-19, enrolled during active disease. What was sequenced was peripheral blood. The genes are TRBV5-1 and TRBJ2-1; 11 nucleotides match TRBD2. CDR3 protein: CASSLIPPVAGGLGNEQFF. In DNA form, the CDR3 reads TGCGCCAGCAGCTTAATCCCCCCAGTAGCGGGAGGGCTGGGCAATGAGCAGTTCTTC. Based on the CDR3 plus reference TRBV5-1 and TRBJ2-1, the full variable domain is KAGVTQTPRYLIKTRGQQVTLSCSPISGHRSVSWYQQTPGQGLQFLFEYFSETQRNKGNFPGRFSGRQFSNSRSEMNVSTLELGDSALYLCASSLIPPVAGGLGNEQFFGPGTRLTVL.